This T cell receptor beta chain was recovered during a study of cytomegalovirus exposure and HLA in healthy donors. Both 60 Vbeta primers and 13 Jbeta primers went into the PCR. This table comes from immunoSEQ multiplex PCR, and its TCRdb copy is limited to in-frame clones, with some not included. The table has 200,000 to 250,000 clones, under 85% seen once; the top ten hold less than 2%. CDR3 length equals 14 residues. With V trimmed by 0 bases and J by 2 bases, 0 bases remained unmatched. Per the germline V gene, CDR1 is GTSNPN and CDR2 is SVGIG (reference sequence). Study outcomes and limitations: Most of the TCR beta V segments (in an earlier analysis) were productive either about 87% or about 30% of the time. An observed cluster of highly shared sequence variants was recorded as a likely sequencing artifact. In a later analysis, most CMV-associated TCR beta chains appeared HLA-restricted.

Despite likely unrecorded immune exposures, the donors were nominally healthy at the time of sampling. In the case of this clone: What it recognizes is unknown.

This sequence joins TRBV30 and TRBJ1-3; 8 bases line up with TRBD1. The sequence came from a man aged 45-65 years in good health and CMV-seronegative. Sequencing was done on a sample of PBMCs. The CDR3 DNA reads TGTGCCTGGAGTGTGACAGGGGCTGGAAACACCATATATTTT. Amino acid sequence: CAWSVTGAGNTIYF.